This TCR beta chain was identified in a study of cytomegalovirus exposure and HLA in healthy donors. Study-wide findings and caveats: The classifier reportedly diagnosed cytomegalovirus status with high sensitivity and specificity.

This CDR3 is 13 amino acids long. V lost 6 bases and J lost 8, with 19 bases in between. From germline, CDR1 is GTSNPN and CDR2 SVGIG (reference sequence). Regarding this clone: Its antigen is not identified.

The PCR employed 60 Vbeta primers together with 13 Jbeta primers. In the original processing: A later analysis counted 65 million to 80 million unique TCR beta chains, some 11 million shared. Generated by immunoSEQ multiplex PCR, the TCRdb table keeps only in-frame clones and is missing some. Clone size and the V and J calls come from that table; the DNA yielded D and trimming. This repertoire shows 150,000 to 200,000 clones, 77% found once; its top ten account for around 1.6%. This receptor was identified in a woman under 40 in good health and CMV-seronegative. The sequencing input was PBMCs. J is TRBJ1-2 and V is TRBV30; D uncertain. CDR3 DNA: TGTGCCTGCAACACGATCACAGCGGGGGGCTACACCTTC. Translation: CACNTITAGGYTF.